One and the same sample provided the 9 T cell receptor beta chains below, sequenced in a study of shared clonotypes between healthy human individuals. Generated by immunoSEQ multiplex PCR, the TCRdb table keeps only in-frame clones and is missing some. The sample consists of over a million clones, more than 95% of them appearing once. The source material was naive CD4+ T cells sorted from blood. The subset: CD45RA+ positively selected. The source of these receptors is a man aged 25-45 years in good health.

The rearrangement joins TRBV15 to TRBJ2-7, with a possible D match to TRBD2 (5 bases). Looked up from germline, CDR1 is LNHNV and CDR2 is YYDKDF (reference sequence). This CDR3 is 13 amino acids long. Between the trimmed V and J ends, which lost 8 bases and 5 bases, there was a span of 16 bases. The CDR3 here is CATEGPTGDEQYF. CDR3 coding DNA: TGTGCCACCGAGGGCCCTACGGGTGACGAGCAGTACTTC.

As to this clone: At the DNA level, this CDR3 is encoded by other sequences in the same sample as well. The chain recombines TRBV4-1 with TRBJ2-5; 13 nucleotides line up with TRBD2. The ends lost 1 base at V and 4 bases at J; junction bases unmatched: 0. Germline values: CDR1 MGHRA, CDR2 YSYEKL. The CDR3 spans 15 residues. The CDR3 sequence is CASSQGLAGGETQYF. The CDR3 bases are TGCGCCAGCAGCCAAGGACTAGCGGGAGGAGAGACCCAGTACTTC.

V usage is TRBV30 and J usage is TRBJ2-7; tentative D call: TRBD1 (5 bases). Germline loops: CDR1 GTSNPN, CDR2 SVGIG (reference sequence). The CDR3 is made up of 13 amino acids. Deletions cut 2 bases from V and 1 base from J, with 9 bases between. The CDR3 loop is CAWSTGASYEQYF. CDR3 nucleotide sequence: TGTGCCTGGAGTACTGGGGCTTCCTACGAGCAGTACTTC.

This rearrangement joins TRBV29-1 to TRBJ2-7; 8 bases are a match to TRBD2. The trim removed 5 bases at V and 2 bases at J, leaving 5 bases unmatched. The CDR3 extends over 13 amino acids. The V gene's germline CDR1 is SQVTM and CDR2 ANQGSEA. As DNA, the CDR3 is TGCAGCGTTCATACTAGCGGAGCCTACGAGCAGTACTTC. This translates into CSVHTSGAYEQYF.

V gene TRBV2 combines with J gene TRBJ2-5; no clear D. Germline CDR1 reads SNHLY; CDR2 reads FYNNEI. V shed 1 base and J shed 7 bases, with 13 bases lying between them. This CDR3 comprises 14 residues. This chain's CDR3 is CASSEVMAFGTQYF. CDR3 sequence (DNA): TGTGCCAGCAGTGAAGTTATGGCCTTCGGGACCCAGTACTTC.

The chain joins TRBV5-1 to TRBJ2-1, with D possibly being TRBD2 (6 bases). Germline V gene sequence: CDR1 SGHRS, CDR2 YFSETQ. Trimming removed 3 bases at V and 7 bases at J, with 14 bases between. There are 14 residues in the CDR3. The CDR3 reads CASSSVGAGNEQFF. CDR3 coding DNA: TGCGCCAGCAGCTCAGTCGGGGCGGGGAATGAGCAGTTCTTC.

V gene TRBV28 combines with J gene TRBJ1-5; 7 bases map to TRBD1. Germline CDR1 is MDHEN and CDR2 is SYDVKM. The CDR3 extends over 15 amino acids. V gave up 5 bases and J gave up 3 bases; unmatched junction bases: 7. The DNA of the CDR3 is TGTGCCAGCAGTCCCAGGGGGAGCCCCAATCAGCCCCAGCATTTT. As protein: CASSPRGSPNQPQHF. Full variable domain (rest looked up from reference TRBV28 and TRBJ1-5): DVKVTQSSRYLVKRTGEKVFLECVQDMDHENMFWYRQDPGLGLRLIYFSYDVKMKEKGDIPEGYSVSREKKERFSLILESASTNQTSMYLCASSPRGSPNQPQHFGDGTRLSIL.

The rearrangement links TRBV27 to TRBJ2-1; a possible D gene is TRBD1 (6 bases). The CDR3 runs 15 residues. CDR1 and CDR2 (germline): MNHEY, SMNVEV (reference sequence). With 6 bases removed from V and 10 bases from J, the gap between germline ends came to 22 bases. The DNA of the CDR3 is TGTGCCAGCAGAGTTGGGAGCAACAGGGCTTGGGAGCAGTTCTTC. It codes for CASRVGSNRAWEQFF.

The V call is TRBV27, the J call TRBJ2-1; maybe TRBD1 (5 bases). Germline CDR1 and CDR2: MNHEY and SMNVEV (reference sequence). The CDR3 has 14 amino acids. The V end was cut by 3 bases, the J end by 1 base, with 7 bases between. In DNA form, the CDR3 reads TGTGCCAGCAGTTTTACAGGTTCCTACAATGAGCAGTTCTTC. This translates into CASSFTGSYNEQFF.